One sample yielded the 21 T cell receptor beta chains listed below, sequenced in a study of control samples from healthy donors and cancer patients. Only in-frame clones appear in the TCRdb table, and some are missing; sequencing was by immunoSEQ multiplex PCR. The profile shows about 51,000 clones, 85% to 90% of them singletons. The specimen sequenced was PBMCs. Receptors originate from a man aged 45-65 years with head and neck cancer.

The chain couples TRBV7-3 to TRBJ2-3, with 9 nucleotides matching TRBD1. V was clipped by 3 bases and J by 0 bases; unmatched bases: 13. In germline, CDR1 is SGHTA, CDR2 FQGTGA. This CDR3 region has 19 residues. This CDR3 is CASSFIPGQGKASTDTQYF. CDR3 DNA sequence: TGTGCCAGCAGCTTTATTCCGGGACAGGGAAAAGCTAGCACAGATACGCAGTATTTT. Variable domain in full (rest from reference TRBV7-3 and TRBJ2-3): GAGVSQTPSNKVTEKGKYVELRCDPISGHTALYWYRQSLGQGPEFLIYFQGTGAADDSGLPNDRFFAVRPEGSVSTLKIQRTERGDSAVYLCASSFIPGQGKASTDTQYFGPGTRLTVL.

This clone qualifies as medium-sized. CDR3 nucleotides: TGTGCCAGCAGCCAGGGTGGAGGCACAGATACGCAGTATTTT. It codes for CASSQGGGTDTQYF. The chain is built from TRBV7-6 and TRBJ2-3; D possibly corresponds to TRBD1 (5 bases). V was cut by 5 bases and J by 1 base, with 10 bases left in between. From germline, CDR1 is SGHVS and CDR2 FNYEAQ. This CDR3 is built from 14 residues.

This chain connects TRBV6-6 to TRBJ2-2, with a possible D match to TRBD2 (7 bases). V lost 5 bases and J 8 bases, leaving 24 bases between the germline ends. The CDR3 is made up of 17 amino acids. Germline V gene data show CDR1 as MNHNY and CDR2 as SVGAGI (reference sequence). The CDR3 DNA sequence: TGTGCCAGCAGTCCGTACTATGGGGCGGGGGCACCGGGGGAGCTGTTTTTT. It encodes CASSPYYGAGAPGELFF.

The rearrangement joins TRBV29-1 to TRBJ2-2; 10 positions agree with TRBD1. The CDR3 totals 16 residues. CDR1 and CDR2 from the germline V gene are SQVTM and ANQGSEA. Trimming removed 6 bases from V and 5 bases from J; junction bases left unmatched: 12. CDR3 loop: CSVLRPGQGRTGELFF. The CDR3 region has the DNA TGCAGCGTCCTGAGGCCGGGACAGGGGAGAACCGGGGAGCTGTTTTTT.

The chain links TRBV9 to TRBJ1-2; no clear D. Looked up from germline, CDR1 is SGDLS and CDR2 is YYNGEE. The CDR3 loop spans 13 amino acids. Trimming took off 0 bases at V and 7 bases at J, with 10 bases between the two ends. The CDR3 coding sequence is TGTGCCAGCAGCGTAGCGCTTAGGGCTGGCTACACCTTC. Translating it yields CASSVALRAGYTF.

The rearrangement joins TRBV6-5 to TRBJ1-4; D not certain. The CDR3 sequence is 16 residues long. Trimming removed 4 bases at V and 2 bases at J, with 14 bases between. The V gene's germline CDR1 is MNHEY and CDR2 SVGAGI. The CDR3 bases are TGTGCCAGCAGTTTCGGACCTTGGCAGACTAATGAAAAACTGTTTTTT. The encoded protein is CASSFGPWQTNEKLFF.

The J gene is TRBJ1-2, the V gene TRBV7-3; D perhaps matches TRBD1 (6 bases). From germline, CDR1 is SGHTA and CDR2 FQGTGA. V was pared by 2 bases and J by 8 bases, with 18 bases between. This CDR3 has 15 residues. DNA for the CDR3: TGTGCCAGCAGCTTAGGGGACATAGTTGGCAGGGGCTACACCTTC. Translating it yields CASSLGDIVGRGYTF.

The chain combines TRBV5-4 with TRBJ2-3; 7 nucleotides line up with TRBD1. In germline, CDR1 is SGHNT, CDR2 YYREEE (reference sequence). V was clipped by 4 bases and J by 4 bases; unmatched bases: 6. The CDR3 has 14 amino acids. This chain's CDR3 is CASSPVDRADTQYF. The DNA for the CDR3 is TGTGCCAGCAGCCCCGTTGACAGGGCAGATACGCAGTATTTT.

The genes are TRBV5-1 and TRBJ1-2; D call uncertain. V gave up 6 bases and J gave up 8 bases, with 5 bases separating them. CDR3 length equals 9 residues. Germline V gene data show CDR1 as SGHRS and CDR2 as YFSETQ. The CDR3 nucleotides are TGCGCCAGCATACGGGGCTACACCTTC. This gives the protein CASIRGYTF.

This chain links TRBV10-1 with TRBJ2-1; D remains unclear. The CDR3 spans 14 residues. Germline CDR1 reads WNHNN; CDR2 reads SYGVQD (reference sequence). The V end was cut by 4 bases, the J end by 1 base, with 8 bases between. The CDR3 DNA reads TGCGCCAGCAGTGCTAGGGCATCCTACAATGAGCAGTTCTTC. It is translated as CASSARASYNEQFF.

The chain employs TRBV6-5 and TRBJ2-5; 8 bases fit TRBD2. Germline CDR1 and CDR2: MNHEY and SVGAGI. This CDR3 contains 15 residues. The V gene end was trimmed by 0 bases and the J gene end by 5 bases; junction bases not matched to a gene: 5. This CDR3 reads CASSYSLAGGETQYF. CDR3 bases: TGTGCCAGCAGTTACTCCCTAGCGGGCGGGGAGACCCAGTACTTC.

As DNA, the CDR3 is TGCGCCAGCAGCCAAGAGGGGAGACTTTACACAGATACGCAGTATTTT. Encoded protein: CASSQEGRLYTDTQYF. The chain links TRBV4-3 to TRBJ2-3, with D possibly TRBD2 on 5 matching bases. Per the germline V gene, CDR1 is LGHNA and CDR2 is YSLEER. The CDR3 is 16 amino acids. V lost 0 bases and J 2 bases, leaving 12 bases between the germline ends.

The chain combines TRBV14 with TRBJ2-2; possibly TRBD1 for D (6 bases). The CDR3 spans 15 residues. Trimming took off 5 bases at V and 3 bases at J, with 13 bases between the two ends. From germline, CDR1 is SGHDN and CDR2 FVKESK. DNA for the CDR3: TGTGCCAGCAGCAAAATGACAGGTCACACCGGGGAGCTGTTTTTT. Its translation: CASSKMTGHTGELFF.

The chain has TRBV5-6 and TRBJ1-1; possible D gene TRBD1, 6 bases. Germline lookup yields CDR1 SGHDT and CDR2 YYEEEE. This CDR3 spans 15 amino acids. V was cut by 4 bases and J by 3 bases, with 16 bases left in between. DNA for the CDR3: TGTGCCAGCAGCCGACGGACAGAAAGGGACACTGAAGCTTTCTTT. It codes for CASSRRTERDTEAFF. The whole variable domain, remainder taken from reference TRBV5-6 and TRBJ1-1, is DAGVTQSPTHLIKTRGQQVTLRCSPKSGHDTVSWYQQALGQGPQFIFQYYEEEERQRGNFPDRFSGHQFPNYSSELNVNALLLGDSALYLCASSRRTERDTEAFFGQGTRLTVV.

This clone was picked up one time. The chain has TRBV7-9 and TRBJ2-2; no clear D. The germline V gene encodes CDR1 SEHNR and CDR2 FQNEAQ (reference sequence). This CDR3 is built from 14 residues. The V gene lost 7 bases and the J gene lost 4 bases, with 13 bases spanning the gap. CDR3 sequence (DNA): TGTGCCAGCAACCACAACCGTATCACCGGGGAGCTGTTTTTT. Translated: CASNHNRITGELFF. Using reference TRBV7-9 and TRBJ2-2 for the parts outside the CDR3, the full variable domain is DTGVSQNPRHKITKRGQNVTFRCDPISEHNRLYWYRQTLGQGPEFLTYFQNEAQLEKSRLLSDRFSAERPKGSFSTLEIQRTEQGDSAMYLCASNHNRITGELFFGEGSRLTVL.

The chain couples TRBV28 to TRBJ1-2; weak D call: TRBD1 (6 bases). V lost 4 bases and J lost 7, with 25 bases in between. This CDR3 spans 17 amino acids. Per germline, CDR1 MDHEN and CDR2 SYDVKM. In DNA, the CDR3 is TGTGCCAGCAGTTCACTTTGGTCGGGGAGGGGGAGGGGTGGCTACACCTTC. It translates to CASSSLWSGRGRGGYTF.

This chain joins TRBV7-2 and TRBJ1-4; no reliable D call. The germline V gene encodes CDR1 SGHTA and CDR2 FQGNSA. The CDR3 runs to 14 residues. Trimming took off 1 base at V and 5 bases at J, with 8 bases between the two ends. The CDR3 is CASSLEVLNEKLFF. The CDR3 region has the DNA TGTGCCAGCAGCTTAGAGGTGTTGAATGAAAAACTGTTTTTT.

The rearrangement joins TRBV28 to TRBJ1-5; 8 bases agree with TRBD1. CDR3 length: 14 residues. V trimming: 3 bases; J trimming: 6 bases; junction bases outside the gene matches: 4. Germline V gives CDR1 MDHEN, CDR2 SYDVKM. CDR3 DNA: TGTGCCAGCAGTTTCCAGGGGGCGGTTCAGCCCCAGCATTTT. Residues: CASSFQGAVQPQHF. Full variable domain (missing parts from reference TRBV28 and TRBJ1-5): DVKVTQSSRYLVKRTGEKVFLECVQDMDHENMFWYRQDPGLGLRLIYFSYDVKMKEKGDIPEGYSVSREKKERFSLILESASTNQTSMYLCASSFQGAVQPQHFGDGTRLSIL.

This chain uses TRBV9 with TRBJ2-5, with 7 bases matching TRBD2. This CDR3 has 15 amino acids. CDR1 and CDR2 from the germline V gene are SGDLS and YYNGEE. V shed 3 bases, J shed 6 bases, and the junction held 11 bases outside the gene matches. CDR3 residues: CASSADGRSMQTQYF. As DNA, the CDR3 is TGTGCCAGCAGCGCCGACGGGAGGTCGATGCAGACCCAGTACTTC.

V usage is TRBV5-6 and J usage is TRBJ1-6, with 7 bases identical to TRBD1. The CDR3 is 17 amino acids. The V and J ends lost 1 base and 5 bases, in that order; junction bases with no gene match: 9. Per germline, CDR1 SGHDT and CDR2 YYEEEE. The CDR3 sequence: CASSLLDRASHNSPLHF. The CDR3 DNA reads TGTGCCAGCAGCTTGCTCGACAGGGCTTCGCATAATTCACCCCTCCACTTT. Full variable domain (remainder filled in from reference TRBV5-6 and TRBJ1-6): DAGVTQSPTHLIKTRGQQVTLRCSPKSGHDTVSWYQQALGQGPQFIFQYYEEEERQRGNFPDRFSGHQFPNYSSELNVNALLLGDSALYLCASSLLDRASHNSPLHFGNGTRLTVT.

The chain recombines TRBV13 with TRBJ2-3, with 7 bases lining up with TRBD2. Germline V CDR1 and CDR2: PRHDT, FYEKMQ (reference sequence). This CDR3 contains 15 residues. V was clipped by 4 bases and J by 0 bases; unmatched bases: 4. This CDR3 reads CASSSSGGSTDTQYF. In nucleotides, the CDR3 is TGTGCCAGCAGCTCCTCGGGGGGAAGCACAGATACGCAGTATTTT.